A single sample is the source of the 28 T cell receptor beta chains below, sequenced in a study of sequential checkpoint blockade in melanoma. Sequencing used immunoSEQ multiplex PCR; TCRdb keeps in-frame clones, though not all of them. The data contain roughly 9,900 clones, 57% of them singletons. Treatment specified: randomized to nivolumab then ipilimumab (arm A) or the reverse (arm B). The source material was CD8+ T cells sorted from blood (inferred from file names), sampled from a patient given nivolumab and ipilimumab in sequence. These receptors were obtained from a human donor with melanoma.

A note on this clone: Other DNA sequences in the sample encode the same CDR3. The chain is built from TRBV28 and TRBJ2-7; 10 bases agree with TRBD2. V shed 6 bases and J 3 bases; nucleotides not matched to a gene: 8. CDR1 is MDHEN and CDR2 is SYDVKM in the germline V gene. The CDR3 length is 15 residues. The CDR3 DNA sequence: TGTGCCAGCAGACGGACTAGCGGCCGGGTCTACGAGCAGTACTTC. Its translation: CASRRTSGRVYEQYF.

The chain carries TRBV7-9 and TRBJ2-5; 9 positions match TRBD2. The J call is doubtful: the DNA matches TRBJ2-7 better. This CDR3 has 13 residues. Germline assignment: CDR1 SEHNR and CDR2 FQNEAQ (reference sequence). The CDR3 sequence: CASRTSGSYEQYF. The CDR3 nucleotides read TGTGCCAGCAGGACTAGCGGCTCCTACGAGCAGTACTTC.

The chain links TRBV11-2 to TRBJ2-7, with 9 nucleotides matching TRBD1. Germline CDR1 and CDR2: SGHAT and FQNNGV. V lost 5 bases to trimming and J lost 3 bases; unmatched junction nucleotides: 2. The CDR3 runs 13 residues. CDR3 sequence reads: CASSAGQGYEQYF. The CDR3 bases are TGTGCCAGCAGCGCGGGACAGGGCTACGAGCAGTACTTC.

This clone was observed a handful of times. The gene calls are TRBV27 and TRBJ2-7, with D perhaps matching TRBD2 (5 bases). CDR1 is MNHEY and CDR2 is SMNVEV in the germline V gene (reference sequence). This CDR3 spans 14 amino acids. Deletions cut 5 bases from V and 2 bases from J, with 13 bases between. CDR3 sequence reads: CASSIRAATYEQYF. CDR3 in DNA: TGTGCCAGCAGTATCCGAGCGGCTACCTACGAGCAGTACTTC.

Judged by abundance, this clone is medium-sized. The rearrangement uses TRBV19 and TRBJ1-6; TRBD1 matches at 9 bases. Germline CDR1 LNHDA, CDR2 SQIVND (reference sequence). The CDR3 is 17 residues long. The trim removed 0 bases at V and 10 bases at J, leaving 10 bases unmatched. Written as DNA, the CDR3 is TGTGCCAGTAGTATAGATCCGCCGGGACAGGGAACATCACCCCTCCACTTT. This gives the protein CASSIDPPGQGTSPLHF.

The chain couples TRBV27 to TRBJ2-3; the D gene is possibly TRBD2 (5 bases). CDR1 is MNHEY and CDR2 is SMNVEV in the germline V gene (reference sequence). Trimming took 5 bases from V and 5 from J, leaving 20 bases between them. This CDR3 is built from 16 residues. The CDR3 spells CASSPPGGGWEDTQYF. Written as DNA, the CDR3 is TGTGCCAGCAGTCCACCCGGCGGCGGGTGGGAAGATACGCAGTATTTT.

This sequence joins TRBV7-6 and TRBJ2-1; D gene uncertain. V lost 1 base, J lost 0 bases, and 7 bases lay in between. This CDR3 region has 15 residues. Germline V CDR1 and CDR2: SGHVS, FNYEAQ. DNA of the CDR3: TGTGCCAGCAGCTTAGACTCGAGCTCCTACAATGAGCAGTTCTTC. This encodes CASSLDSSSYNEQFF.

In its sample, this clone ranks as medium-sized. This chain connects TRBV27 to TRBJ2-1, with 9 bases lining up with TRBD2. Germline CDR1 MNHEY, CDR2 SMNVEV (reference sequence). CDR3 length: 16 amino acids. V lost 4 bases to trimming and J lost 4 bases; unmatched junction nucleotides: 8. This CDR3 reads CASSSSSGRQYNEQFF. CDR3 bases: TGTGCCAGCAGTTCCAGTAGCGGGAGACAGTACAATGAGCAGTTCTTC.

The chain couples TRBV7-2 to TRBJ1-5, with 7 nucleotides matching TRBD1. The CDR3 runs to 14 residues. Trimming removed 4 bases from V and 4 bases from J; junction bases left unmatched: 4. Germline CDR1 and CDR2: SGHTA and FQGNSA. The CDR3 protein is CASSWTGSNQPQHF. The CDR3 bases are TGTGCCAGCAGCTGGACAGGTTCTAATCAGCCCCAGCATTTT. Full variable domain (rest looked up from reference TRBV7-2 and TRBJ1-5): GAGVSQSPSNKVTEKGKDVELRCDPISGHTALYWYRQSLGQGLEFLIYFQGNSAPDKSGLPSDRFSAERTGGSVSTLTIQRTQQEDSAVYLCASSWTGSNQPQHFGDGTRLSIL.

This clone was seen a few times. The chain recombines TRBV6-4 with TRBJ2-3; D perhaps matches TRBD1 (5 bases). The ends were cut back, 0 bases at V and 5 bases at J, with 9 bases in the middle. The CDR3 spans 14 residues. The germline V gene encodes CDR1 MRHNA and CDR2 SNTAGT. The CDR3 bases are TGTGCCAGCAGTGACTCGTCAGGGATAGATACGCAGTATTTT. This codes for CASSDSSGIDTQYF.

Comments on this clone: At the DNA level, this CDR3 is encoded by other sequences in the same sample as well. The V and J genes are TRBV4-2 and TRBJ2-3, with 13 bases fitting TRBD2. Germline V gene lookup returns CDR1 LGHNA and CDR2 YNFKEQ. With 0 bases clipped from V and 5 bases from J, the junction kept 5 bases outside the gene matches. CDR3 length: 17 amino acids. CDR3 protein: CASSQDGLAGVGDTQYF. The CDR3 nucleotides read TGTGCCAGCAGCCAAGATGGACTAGCGGGGGTGGGAGATACGCAGTATTTT.

J is TRBJ2-7 and V is TRBV15; 10 bases match TRBD1. J gave up 4 bases and V 3 bases, and 12 bases lay outside the gene matches. Germline loops: CDR1 LNHNV, CDR2 YYDKDF (reference sequence). The CDR3 is made up of 17 amino acids. CDR3 residues: CATSRSLEGDRGYEQYF. In DNA form, the CDR3 reads TGTGCCACCAGCAGGTCCCTGGAGGGGGACAGGGGTTACGAGCAGTACTTC.

The V and J genes are TRBV6-5 and TRBJ2-2; 11 bases line up with TRBD2. V lost 4 bases, J lost 8 bases, and 3 bases stayed unmatched. The germline V gene has CDR1 MNHEY and CDR2 SVGAGI. The CDR3 covers 14 residues. CDR3: CASSLAGGPGELFF. The CDR3 DNA reads as TGTGCCAGCAGTTTAGCGGGGGGGCCGGGGGAGCTGTTTTTT.

This rearrangement joins TRBV30 to TRBJ2-1; TRBD1 is a possible D gene (5 bases). This CDR3 spans 15 amino acids. Germline CDR1 is GTSNPN and CDR2 is SVGIG (reference sequence). The V end was cut by 0 bases, the J end by 9 bases, with 18 bases between. The CDR3: CAWSVIGDLGAEQFF. In nucleotides, the CDR3 is TGTGCCTGGAGTGTAATAGGCGATCTAGGGGCTGAGCAGTTCTTC.

This clone was counted once. This chain uses TRBV9 with TRBJ2-5, with TRBD1 matching over 10 bases. V shed 3 bases and J 3 bases; nucleotides not matched to a gene: 5. The CDR3 length is 15 residues. Germline V lookup: CDR1 SGDLS, CDR2 YYNGEE. In DNA, the CDR3 is TGTGCCAGCAGCGCCGCGGGACAGGGGAAAGAGACCCAGTACTTC. Translated: CASSAAGQGKETQYF.

The chain couples TRBV6-5 to TRBJ2-4; maybe TRBD2 (5 bases). This CDR3 contains 13 residues. The germline CDR1 and CDR2 sequences are MNHEY and SVGAGI. The germline V and J ends were trimmed by 6 bases and 4 bases, with 10 bases remaining between them. The CDR3 DNA reads TGTGCCAGCAGGGGTAGCGAAAAAAACATTCAGTACTTC. This gives the protein CASRGSEKNIQYF.

This sequence joins TRBV27 and TRBJ2-2; TRBD1 aligns across 7 bases. With V trimmed by 9 bases and J by 9 bases, 10 bases remained unmatched. The germline CDR1 and CDR2 sequences are MNHEY and SMNVEV (reference sequence). The CDR3 spans 13 residues. CDR3 sequence: CASRGGAERELFF. CDR3 in DNA: TGTGCCAGTAGAGGGGGCGCTGAGAGGGAGCTGTTTTTT.

The chain carries TRBV27 and TRBJ2-1, with a possible D match to TRBD2 (6 bases). Between the trimmed V and J ends, which lost 7 bases and 1 base, there was a span of 11 bases. Germline CDR1 MNHEY, CDR2 SMNVEV (reference sequence). This CDR3 spans 14 amino acids. CDR3 sequence: CASKGGVSYNEQFF. CDR3 DNA: TGTGCCAGCAAAGGCGGGGTATCCTACAATGAGCAGTTCTTC.

V is TRBV7-9 and J is TRBJ1-6, with TRBD1 identical over 7 bases. The CDR3 has 14 residues. Trimming removed 8 bases from V and 7 bases from J; junction bases left unmatched: 8. The germline V gene has CDR1 SEHNR and CDR2 FQNEAQ (reference sequence). The CDR3 DNA reads TGTGCCAGCGAGGGGTCAGGGGGGAATTCACCCCTCCACTTT. Residues: CASEGSGGNSPLHF.

The gene calls are TRBV12-2 and TRBJ2-6; the table's D call, TRBD1, was not checked against the DNA. TRBV12-2 is a pseudogene segment. The CDR3 is made up of 18 amino acids. The CDR3, as DNA: TGTGCAAGTCGCCGCATGCTCTCCACACAAAGTCGGGCCAACGTCCTGACTTTC. It codes for CASRRMLSTQSRANVLTF.

This clone was seen a single time. Mismatch with germline at one junction end may stem from a read error. The J gene is TRBJ1-2, the V gene TRBV4-1; D unresolved. Germline CDR1 reads MGHRA; CDR2 reads YSYEKL. The CDR3 totals 14 residues. The CDR3 is CASSQAERDYGYTF. The CDR3 nucleotides read TGTGCCAGCAGCCAAGCCGAGAGAGACTATGGCTACACCTTC.

The chain carries TRBV9 and TRBJ2-7; 7 bases agree with TRBD2. The CDR3 runs to 14 residues. Germline values: CDR1 SGDLS, CDR2 YYNGEE. With V trimmed by 4 bases and J by 2 bases, 6 bases remained unmatched. CDR3: CASSPRLAAYEQYF. For the CDR3, the DNA is TGTGCCAGCAGCCCGCGGCTAGCGGCCTACGAGCAGTACTTC. Drawing the rest from reference TRBV9 and TRBJ2-7, the complete variable domain is DSGVTQTPKHLITATGQRVTLRCSPRSGDLSVYWYQQSLDQGLQFLIQYYNGEERAKGNILERFSAQQFPDLHSELNLSSLELGDSALYFCASSPRLAAYEQYFGPGTRLTVT.

The V and J genes are TRBV7-6 and TRBJ1-1; D perhaps matches TRBD1 (5 bases). The CDR3 has 14 residues. With 1 base removed from V and 0 bases from J, the gap between germline ends came to 6 bases. Germline CDR1 is SGHVS and CDR2 is FNYEAQ. CDR3 DNA: TGTGCCAGCAGCTTAGGACAGATGAACACTGAAGCTTTCTTT. The encoded protein is CASSLGQMNTEAFF.

The chain carries TRBV5-1 and TRBJ2-2; unclear D gene. CDR1 and CDR2 from the germline V gene are SGHRS and YFSETQ. The V gene lost 1 base and the J gene lost 4 bases, with 8 bases spanning the gap. CDR3 size: 14 residues. The CDR3 region has the DNA TGCGCCAGCAGCTTGCTGTATTCCACCGGGGAGCTGTTTTTT. This gives the protein CASSLLYSTGELFF.

The J gene is TRBJ2-3, the V gene TRBV9, with TRBD2 matching over 12 bases. After removal of 0 bases from V and 1 base from J, the junction contained 9 bases not matched to a gene. Germline CDR1 reads SGDLS; CDR2 reads YYNGEE. The CDR3 covers 19 residues. The CDR3 is CASSVDGLAGGFGTDTQYF. The DNA for the CDR3 is TGTGCCAGCAGCGTAGATGGTCTAGCGGGAGGGTTTGGCACAGATACGCAGTATTTT.

This clone was counted many times. The rearrangement uses TRBV7-2 and TRBJ2-7, with 8 bases matching TRBD1. Germline lookup yields CDR1 SGHTA and CDR2 FQGNSA. CDR3 length: 15 amino acids. The junction had 6 bases not matched to a gene; V was cut back by 2 bases and J by 3 bases. CDR3 sequence: CASSLTPTGGYEQYF. DNA of the CDR3: TGTGCCAGCAGCTTAACCCCTACAGGGGGCTACGAGCAGTACTTC.

The chain carries TRBV28 and TRBJ2-7; D may be TRBD2 (6 bases). Germline-derived CDR1 and CDR2 are MDHEN and SYDVKM. V was pared by 6 bases and J by 2 bases, with 17 bases between. The CDR3 has 15 residues. The CDR3 DNA reads TGTGCCAGCAGATTGGGTGCGGGGCAGCCCTACGAGCAGTACTTC. Translating it yields CASRLGAGQPYEQYF. The variable domain in full, with the rest retrieved from reference TRBV28 and TRBJ2-7, is DVKVTQSSRYLVKRTGEKVFLECVQDMDHENMFWYRQDPGLGLRLIYFSYDVKMKEKGDIPEGYSVSREKKERFSLILESASTNQTSMYLCASRLGAGQPYEQYFGPGTRLTVT.

The chain couples TRBV28 to TRBJ2-7; TRBD2 agrees at 8 bases. Looked up from germline, CDR1 is MDHEN and CDR2 is SYDVKM. After removal of 2 bases from V and 3 bases from J, the junction contained 6 bases not matched to a gene. The CDR3 extends over 15 amino acids. The CDR3 spells CASSLPGGGYYEQYF. DNA for the CDR3: TGTGCCAGCAGTTTACCCGGGGGGGGCTACTACGAGCAGTACTTC. The variable domain in full, with the rest retrieved from reference TRBV28 and TRBJ2-7, is DVKVTQSSRYLVKRTGEKVFLECVQDMDHENMFWYRQDPGLGLRLIYFSYDVKMKEKGDIPEGYSVSREKKERFSLILESASTNQTSMYLCASSLPGGGYYEQYFGPGTRLTVT.